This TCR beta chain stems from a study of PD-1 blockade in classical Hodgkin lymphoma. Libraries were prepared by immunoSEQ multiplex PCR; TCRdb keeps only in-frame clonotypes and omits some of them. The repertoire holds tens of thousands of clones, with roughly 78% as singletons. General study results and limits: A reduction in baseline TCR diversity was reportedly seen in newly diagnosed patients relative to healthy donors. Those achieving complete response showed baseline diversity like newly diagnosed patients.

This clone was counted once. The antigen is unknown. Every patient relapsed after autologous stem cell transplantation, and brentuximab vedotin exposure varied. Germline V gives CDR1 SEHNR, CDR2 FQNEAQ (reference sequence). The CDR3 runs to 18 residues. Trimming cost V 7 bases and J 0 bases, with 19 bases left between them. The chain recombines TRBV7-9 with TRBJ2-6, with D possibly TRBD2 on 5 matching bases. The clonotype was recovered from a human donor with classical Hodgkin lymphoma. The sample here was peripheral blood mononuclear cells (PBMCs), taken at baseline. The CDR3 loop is CASTRGWVRPSGANVLTF. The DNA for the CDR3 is TGTGCCAGCACCCGGGGTTGGGTTCGCCCCTCTGGGGCCAACGTCCTGACTTTC.